The rows below give T cell receptor beta chains drawn from one sample of a study of cytomegalovirus exposure and HLA in healthy donors. Measured with immunoSEQ multiplex PCR; TCRdb has only the in-frame clones, and not every one. The sample records some 130,000 clones, around 77% being singletons. The specimen sequenced was PBMCs. The receptor source for this set is a man aged 25 to 45 in good health and CMV-seronegative. CDR3s include the opening cysteine and the closing phenylalanine or tryptophan. Fields, in order: V gene, J gene, D gene, clone size, CDR3 protein, CDR3 DNA. A D gene is named only where the DNA matches it firmly. Some rows have no size entry. The others give once, few or many, or a class for an expanded clone.

TRBV5-1	TRBJ2-7	TRBD2	-	CASSRYSGRPRVSYEQYF	TGCGCCAGCAGCAGATATAGCGGGAGGCCCCGTGTATCGTACGAGCAGTACTTC
TRBV5-8	TRBJ2-7	TRBD2	once	CASRSRTSESEYF	TGTGCCAGCAGGTCAAGGACTAGCGAATCCGAGTACTTC
TRBV18	TRBJ2-7	TRBD2	-	CASSPKSGRALGEQYF	TGTGCCAGCTCACCAAAAAGCGGGAGGGCCTTGGGCGAGCAGTACTTC
TRBV6-1	TRBJ1-2	-	-	CASRPTRVEDGYTF	TGTGCCAGCAGGCCTACTCGGGTAGAGGATGGCTACACCTTC
TRBV19	TRBJ1-2	-	-	CASSIEDRDYTF	TGTGCCAGTAGTATAGAAGACAGAGACTACACCTTC
TRBV28	TRBJ1-2	TRBD1	few	CASSRADRGDYGYTF	TGTGCCAGCAGCCGGGCTGACAGGGGCGACTATGGCTACACCTTC
TRBV5-4	TRBJ2-1	TRBD2	-	CASSFRLAGVVNEQFF	TGTGCCAGCAGCTTTCGGCTAGCGGGAGTAGTAAATGAGCAGTTCTTC
TRBV20-1	TRBJ2-3	-	-	CSAGRDTQYF	TGCAGTGCTGGGAGAGATACGCAGTATTTT
TRBV7-2	TRBJ2-2	-	once	CASSFGGSNTGELFF	TGTGCCAGCAGCTTTGGGGGCTCGAACACCGGGGAGCTGTTTTTT
TRBV28	TRBJ2-7	TRBD1	-	CASSYRGPYEQYF	TGTGCCAGCAGTTACAGGGGGCCCTACGAGCAGTACTTC
TRBV14	TRBJ2-7	-	-	CASSQEVGQGQNEQYF	TGTGCCAGCAGCCAAGAGGTTGGGCAGGGGCAAAACGAGCAGTACTTC
TRBV29-1	TRBJ2-1	TRBD1	once	CSVEAPPGQGGDEQFF	TGCAGCGTTGAAGCCCCCCCGGGACAGGGTGGAGATGAGCAGTTCTTC
TRBV28	TRBJ1-5	-	once	CASREQGYQPQHF	TGTGCCAGCAGGGAACAGGGATATCAGCCCCAGCATTTT
TRBV19	TRBJ2-3	-	-	CASSIGVNRGTDTQYF	TGTGCCAGTAGTATTGGGGTAAATCGGGGGACAGATACGCAGTATTTT
TRBV27	TRBJ2-3	TRBD2	once	CASSRTSGSYTDTQYF	TGTGCCAGCAGTAGGACTAGCGGGTCCTACACAGATACGCAGTATTTT
TRBV18	TRBJ2-2	TRBD1	-	CASSLRDRNTGELFF	TGTGCCAGCTCTCTCCGGGACAGAAACACCGGGGAGCTGTTTTTT
TRBV28	TRBJ1-2	TRBD1	-	CASSSPRGGNYGYTF	TGTGCCAGCAGTTCCCCGAGAGGGGGCAACTATGGCTACACCTTC
TRBV6-5	TRBJ1-5	-	once	CASSSLPNQPQHF	TGTGCCAGCAGTTCACTCCCCAATCAGCCCCAGCATTTT
TRBV6-1	TRBJ1-5	-	-	CASSRQSSNQPQHF	TGTGCCAGCAGTCGACAGAGTAGCAATCAGCCCCAGCATTTT
TRBV19	TRBJ2-5	TRBD2	-	CASIVFPSGRVQETQYF	TGTGCCAGTATAGTATTTCCTAGCGGGAGGGTTCAAGAGACCCAGTACTTC